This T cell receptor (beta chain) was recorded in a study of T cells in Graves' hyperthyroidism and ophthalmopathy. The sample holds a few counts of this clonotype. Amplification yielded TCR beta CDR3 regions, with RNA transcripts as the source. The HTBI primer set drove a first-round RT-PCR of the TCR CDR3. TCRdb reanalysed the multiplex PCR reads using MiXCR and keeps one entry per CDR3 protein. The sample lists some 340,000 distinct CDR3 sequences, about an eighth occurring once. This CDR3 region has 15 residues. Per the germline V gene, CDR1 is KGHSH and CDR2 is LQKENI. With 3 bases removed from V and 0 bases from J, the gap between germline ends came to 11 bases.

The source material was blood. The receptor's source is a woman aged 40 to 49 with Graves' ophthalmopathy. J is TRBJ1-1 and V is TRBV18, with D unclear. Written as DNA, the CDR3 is TGTGCCAGCTCACCGTATGGAGAGATGAACACTGAAGCTTTCTTT. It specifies CASSPYGEMNTEAFF.